Listed below are T cell receptor beta chains from one sample, sequenced in a study of CD8 T cells in ankylosing spondylitis. MiXCR was run by TCRdb on the 5' RACE reads, yielding one entry per CDR3 protein. The sample has roughly 170,000 distinct CDR3 sequences, around a tenth seen once; the top ten hold about 14%. Sequenced sample: blood, either unsorted or a sorted T cell fraction (not recorded which). The origin of the receptors is a female donor with ankylosing spondylitis or in good health (not recorded which). CDR3s leave out the opening cysteine and the closing phenylalanine or tryptophan. Fields, in order: J gene, V gene, CDR3 protein.

>TRBJ2-3|TRBV3-1
ASSQELAGGNTDTQY
>TRBJ1-1|TRBV7-9
ASSLVEVGDTEAF
>TRBJ2-3|TRBV7-2
ASSLGAASDTQY
>TRBJ2-2|TRBV6-5
ASSYTGAGELF
>TRBJ2-2|TRBV27
ASSLFGGNTGELF
>TRBJ1-1|TRBV9
ASSVAQTNTEAF
>TRBJ2-2|TRBV4-3
ASSQVVGATGELF
>TRBJ2-5|TRBV5-1
ASSLGLATTETQY
>TRBJ2-1|TRBV24-1
ATSLGGEQF
>TRBJ2-7|TRBV27
ASSASGSTYEQY
>TRBJ1-1|TRBV30
AWTRPGDAF
>TRBJ2-5|TRBV6-6
ASTLGGLETQY
>TRBJ2-1|TRBV2
ASSAPPQQF
>TRBJ2-1|TRBV6-5
ASSYDGTFYNEQF
>TRBJ1-2|TRBV20-1
SAREPVTGPRYGYT
>TRBJ1-3|TRBV12-3/TRBV12-4
ASSLAGQGSRNTIY
>TRBJ2-3|TRBV7-9
ASSAPRGSSTDTQY
>TRBJ2-3|TRBV6-2/TRBV6-3
ASSSGSLGREGRGDTQY
>TRBJ2-1|TRBV7-6
ASSDGTGQYNEQF
>TRBJ2-4|TRBV6-1
ASTTSGTDKNIQY
>TRBJ1-1|TRBV12-3/TRBV12-4
ASRRGNRAF
>TRBJ2-7|TRBV19
ASSMGIGPYEQY
>TRBJ2-7|TRBV2
ASRDRAYEQY
>TRBJ2-3|TRBV6-5
ASRSGSPDTQY
>TRBJ2-1|TRBV29-1
SVEGGLVYEQF
>TRBJ1-1|TRBV27
ASSLGGQFLNTEAF
>TRBJ2-3|TRBV2
ASSESGATDTQY
>TRBJ2-5|TRBV7-8
ASNPSGETQY
>TRBJ2-5|TRBV7-7
ASSLGSLAGEGETQY
>TRBJ2-1|TRBV6-2/TRBV6-3
ASSWTSLGSDEQF
>TRBJ2-7|TRBV7-8
ASSLDRGYEQY
>TRBJ2-2|TRBV29-1
SVLFGDGGGELF
>TRBJ2-6|TRBV11-2
ASSSRLAGPSLGANVLT
>TRBJ2-7|TRBV27
ASSLNPSSGRAWEQY
>TRBJ2-7|TRBV4-3
ASSETRDSSYEQY
>TRBJ2-1|TRBV3-1
ASSQQTGGMDEQF
>TRBJ2-3|TRBV4-3
ASSQDRGGAWGTDTQY
>TRBJ1-1|TRBV6-1
ASTPGLGNTEAF
>TRBJ2-7|TRBV3-1
ASSQDIGLAVAPTSCFLAH